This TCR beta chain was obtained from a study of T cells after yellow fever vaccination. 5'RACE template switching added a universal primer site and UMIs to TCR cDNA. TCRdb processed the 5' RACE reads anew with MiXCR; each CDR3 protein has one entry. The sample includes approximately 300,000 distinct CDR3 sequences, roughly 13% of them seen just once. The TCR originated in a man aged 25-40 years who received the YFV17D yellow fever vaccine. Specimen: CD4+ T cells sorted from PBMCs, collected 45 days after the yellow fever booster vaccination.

In DNA form, the CDR3 reads TGTGCCACCAGCAGAGGGGACAGTTCCTACAATGAGCAGTTCTTC. Translated, it gives CATSRGDSSYNEQFF. This sequence joins TRBV15 and TRBJ2-1; 7 nucleotides align to TRBD1. Germline V gives CDR1 LNHNV, CDR2 YYDKDF (reference sequence). The CDR3 runs to 15 residues. The junction had 1 base not matched to a gene; V was cut back by 1 base and J by 1 base.